A selection of T cell receptor beta chains follows, all from one sample in a study of blood T cell repertoires in COVID-19. TCRdb's table, derived via immunoSEQ multiplex PCR, lists solely in-frame clones and lacks some. The sample contains about 250,000 clones, 70% to 90% of which appear only once. The sequenced sample consisted of PBMCs or T cells enriched from blood (not recorded which). These receptors came from a woman in her 30s who had recovered from COVID-19. The CDR3 runs from the conserved cysteine through the conserved F or W. Fields, in order: V gene, J gene, D gene, clone size, CDR3 DNA, CDR3 protein. The D gene is left open where the match is weak. Some rows have no size entry. The others give once, few or many, or a class for an expanded clone.

v_call: TRBV6-5
j_call: TRBJ2-7
d_call: NA
clone_size: NA
cdr3_nt: TGTGCCAGCAGTTACACCCAACAGGGAACCGAGCAGTACTTC
cdr3_aa: CASSYTQQGTEQYF

v_call: TRBV3-1/TRBV3-2
j_call: TRBJ2-3
d_call: NA
clone_size: NA
cdr3_nt: TGTGCCAGCAACGCAAGACGGGCTAGCACACAACACGTGGATACGCAGTATTTT
cdr3_aa: CASNARRASTQHVDTQYF

v_call: TRBV28
j_call: TRBJ1-6
d_call: TRBD1
clone_size: NA
cdr3_nt: TGTGCCGGCCCACAGGGGATGGTTAATTCACCCCTCCACTTT
cdr3_aa: CAGPQGMVNSPLHF

v_call: TRBV7-9
j_call: TRBJ2-7
d_call: NA
clone_size: NA
cdr3_nt: TGTGCCAGCAGCTCAACCCCCGCGGGATCCTCCTACGAGCAGTACTTC
cdr3_aa: CASSSTPAGSSYEQYF

v_call: TRBV11-2
j_call: TRBJ1-1
d_call: TRBD1
clone_size: NA
cdr3_nt: TGTGCCAGCAGCTTAGGACAGGGGGCCGGTTTCTTT
cdr3_aa: CASSLGQGAGFF

v_call: TRBV29-1
j_call: TRBJ2-1
d_call: NA
clone_size: NA
cdr3_nt: TGCAGCGTTGGTGGGAGGCTGATCAATGAGCAGTTCTTC
cdr3_aa: CSVGGRLINEQFF

v_call: TRBV7-9
j_call: TRBJ1-2
d_call: NA
clone_size: NA
cdr3_nt: TGTGCCAGCAGCTTAGGCCAGGGGTATAATGGCTACACCTTC
cdr3_aa: CASSLGQGYNGYTF

v_call: TRBV28
j_call: TRBJ2-7
d_call: NA
clone_size: NA
cdr3_nt: TGTGCCAGCAGATATAACGCGGGATCCTACGAGCAGTACTTC
cdr3_aa: CASRYNAGSYEQYF

v_call: TRBV5-1
j_call: TRBJ2-3
d_call: NA
clone_size: NA
cdr3_nt: TGCGCCAGCTCGGGGAGGATTGATGGCACAGATACGCAGTATTTT
cdr3_aa: CASSGRIDGTDTQYF

v_call: TRBV7-9
j_call: TRBJ1-5
d_call: NA
clone_size: NA
cdr3_nt: TGTGCCAGCAGCCGGGTTGAGGGCAATCAGCCCCAGCATTTT
cdr3_aa: CASSRVEGNQPQHF

v_call: TRBV5-3
j_call: TRBJ1-1
d_call: TRBD1
clone_size: once
cdr3_nt: TGTGCCAGAAGCGCGGACAGGGGGCGAGGGACTGAAGCTTTCTTT
cdr3_aa: CARSADRGRGTEAFF

v_call: TRBV28
j_call: TRBJ1-5
d_call: NA
clone_size: once
cdr3_nt: TGTGCCAGCAGTTTAGAAATAAGGGGTACTCGCAATCAGCCCCAGCATTTT
cdr3_aa: CASSLEIRGTRNQPQHF

v_call: TRBV6-5
j_call: TRBJ1-1
d_call: NA
clone_size: NA
cdr3_nt: TGTGCCAGCAGTCCGTGGGGAGGCAACACTGAAGCTTTCTTT
cdr3_aa: CASSPWGGNTEAFF

v_call: TRBV6-5
j_call: TRBJ2-7
d_call: NA
clone_size: NA
cdr3_nt: TGTGCCAGCAGTCCCCAGGGTAGCGAGCAGTACTTC
cdr3_aa: CASSPQGSEQYF

v_call: TRBV15
j_call: TRBJ1-2
d_call: NA
clone_size: once
cdr3_nt: TGTGCCACCAGCAGAGAAAGGCAGGGTGGTAGCGGCTACACCTTC
cdr3_aa: CATSRERQGGSGYTF

v_call: TRBV5-1
j_call: TRBJ1-4
d_call: NA
clone_size: NA
cdr3_nt: TGCGCCAGCAGCCCTACAGGGTCTGGTAATGAAAAACTGTTTTTT
cdr3_aa: CASSPTGSGNEKLFF

v_call: TRBV6-4
j_call: TRBJ1-2
d_call: NA
clone_size: NA
cdr3_nt: TGTGCCAGCAGTGTCGAAACAGGCAGTCCCTATGGCTACACCTTC
cdr3_aa: CASSVETGSPYGYTF

v_call: TRBV5-8
j_call: TRBJ1-5
d_call: NA
clone_size: NA
cdr3_nt: TGTGCCAGCGCATTTGGGGGGTATATCGATCGGCCCCAGCATTTT
cdr3_aa: CASAFGGYIDRPQHF

v_call: TRBV3-1/TRBV3-2
j_call: TRBJ2-1
d_call: TRBD1
clone_size: NA
cdr3_nt: TGTGCCAGCACCCTAACTCCGGGACAGAACAATGAGCAGTTCTTC
cdr3_aa: CASTLTPGQNNEQFF

v_call: TRBV28
j_call: TRBJ1-5
d_call: TRBD1
clone_size: NA
cdr3_nt: TGTGCCAGCATACTATCGGGACAGGACCAGCCCCAGCATTTT
cdr3_aa: CASILSGQDQPQHF

v_call: TRBV6-5
j_call: TRBJ1-1
d_call: TRBD1
clone_size: NA
cdr3_nt: TGTGCCAGCAGGTATGACAGGGACACTGAAGCTTTCTTT
cdr3_aa: CASRYDRDTEAFF

v_call: TRBV2
j_call: TRBJ1-3
d_call: TRBD1
clone_size: NA
cdr3_nt: TGTGCCAGCAGTGAACAGGGGACAGATGGAAACACCATATATTTT
cdr3_aa: CASSEQGTDGNTIYF

v_call: TRBV5-1
j_call: TRBJ1-4
d_call: TRBD1
clone_size: NA
cdr3_nt: TGCGCCAGCCGCACCGGGACAGGGGGCCGTAGGGCAACTAATGAAAAACTGTTTTTT
cdr3_aa: CASRTGTGGRRATNEKLFF

v_call: TRBV7-8
j_call: TRBJ2-3
d_call: NA
clone_size: once
cdr3_nt: TGTGCCAGCTCCCCTCGGGCTAGCGGCACAGATACGCAGTATTTT
cdr3_aa: CASSPRASGTDTQYF

v_call: TRBV27
j_call: TRBJ2-7
d_call: NA
clone_size: NA
cdr3_nt: TGTGCCAGCAGTTATGGGCCCTCCTACGAGCAGTACTTC
cdr3_aa: CASSYGPSYEQYF

v_call: TRBV19
j_call: TRBJ1-1
d_call: NA
clone_size: NA
cdr3_nt: TGTGCCAGTAGGACAGAGATTAACACTGAAGCTTTCTTT
cdr3_aa: CASRTEINTEAFF

v_call: TRBV5-5
j_call: TRBJ1-5
d_call: NA
clone_size: many
cdr3_nt: TGTGCCAGCAGCTTAGGAATAGGGTTCGGGGATCAGCCCCAGCATTTT
cdr3_aa: CASSLGIGFGDQPQHF

v_call: TRBV28
j_call: TRBJ1-1
d_call: TRBD1
clone_size: NA
cdr3_nt: TGTGCCAGCAGGGACAGGGCGAACACTGAAGCTTTCTTT
cdr3_aa: CASRDRANTEAFF

v_call: TRBV19
j_call: TRBJ1-6
d_call: TRBD1
clone_size: NA
cdr3_nt: TGTGCCAGTAGTATAGTTAGGGACAGGGTTGGTCCACCCCTCCACTTT
cdr3_aa: CASSIVRDRVGPPLHF

v_call: TRBV19
j_call: TRBJ1-4
d_call: TRBD1
clone_size: NA
cdr3_nt: TGTGCCAGTAGTATTAGGACAGGAGCCAATGAAAAACTGTTTTTT
cdr3_aa: CASSIRTGANEKLFF

v_call: TRBV2
j_call: TRBJ1-1
d_call: TRBD1
clone_size: once
cdr3_nt: TGTGCCAGCAGGAAATACAGGGGAGCGGACACTGAAGCTTTCTTT
cdr3_aa: CASRKYRGADTEAFF

v_call: TRBV11-2
j_call: TRBJ2-1
d_call: NA
clone_size: NA
cdr3_nt: TGTGCCAGCAGACCCTCTAGCGCGCGTGAGCAGTTCTTC
cdr3_aa: CASRPSSAREQFF

v_call: TRBV11-1
j_call: TRBJ2-1
d_call: TRBD1
clone_size: NA
cdr3_nt: TGTGCCAGCAGCTTATTGGGACAGGGGAACTACAATGAGCAGTTCTTC
cdr3_aa: CASSLLGQGNYNEQFF

v_call: TRBV19
j_call: TRBJ1-1
d_call: TRBD1
clone_size: NA
cdr3_nt: TGTGCCAGCACCCCCTGGGACAGGGGTACTGAAGCTTTCTTT
cdr3_aa: CASTPWDRGTEAFF

v_call: TRBV7-3
j_call: TRBJ2-2
d_call: TRBD2
clone_size: NA
cdr3_nt: TGTGCCAGCAGCTCAAATAATGGCGGGACTAGACCTTACACCGGGGAGCTGTTTTTT
cdr3_aa: CASSSNNGGTRPYTGELFF

v_call: TRBV6-1
j_call: TRBJ2-1
d_call: TRBD2
clone_size: once
cdr3_nt: TGTGCCAGCAGTGAAGCATCGGGGAGGGCCCCGGGAAATGAGCAGTTCTTC
cdr3_aa: CASSEASGRAPGNEQFF

v_call: TRBV4-1
j_call: TRBJ2-5
d_call: TRBD1
clone_size: NA
cdr3_nt: TGCGCCAGCAGCCGAAGAACCGGACAGGGTGAGACCCAGTACTTC
cdr3_aa: CASSRRTGQGETQYF

v_call: TRBV28
j_call: TRBJ1-4
d_call: NA
clone_size: once
cdr3_nt: TGTGCCAGCATTATGGGGGGGGGCAGTAATGAAAAACTGTTTTTT
cdr3_aa: CASIMGGGSNEKLFF

v_call: TRBV3-1/TRBV3-2
j_call: TRBJ2-2
d_call: NA
clone_size: NA
cdr3_nt: TGTGCCAGCAGCCGCGCAGAGGTATCCGGGGAGCTGTTTTTT
cdr3_aa: CASSRAEVSGELFF

v_call: TRBV29-1
j_call: TRBJ1-1
d_call: NA
clone_size: NA
cdr3_nt: TGCAGCGTTGAAGACCCCTTAACATTCACTGAAGCTTTCTTT
cdr3_aa: CSVEDPLTFTEAFF

v_call: TRBV27
j_call: TRBJ2-7
d_call: TRBD2
clone_size: NA
cdr3_nt: TGTGCCAGCAGGCAAAGCGGGACTAGCCTATCCGAGCAGTACTTC
cdr3_aa: CASRQSGTSLSEQYF